This TCR beta chain was identified in a study of tumor-infiltrating lymphocytes in primary liver carcinoma. Notes on the study in general: Top-250-clone fractions were significantly higher in tumors than in blood (p = 0.039).

CDR3 length equals 14 residues. From germline, CDR1 is ENHRY and CDR2 SYGVKD. Note on this clonotype: Its cognate antigen is unknown. An end of the junction differs from the germline gene, which may be a read error.

Germline DNA was also extracted, while the blood RNA originated from unsorted whole blood. Infection with HBV was chronic in patients; they were treatment-naive. A constant-region primer served to make TCR beta cDNA from around 540 ng total RNA. TCR beta libraries came from three nested multiplex PCR rounds using slightly modified ARM-PCR. The first two PCR rounds used TRBV1-TRBV30 primers with a Cbeta primer, roughly 10 cycles each. TCRdb used MiXCR to reprocess the multiplex PCR reads, holding one entry per CDR3 protein. The sample lists about 320,000 distinct CDR3 sequences, roughly three fifths occurring once.

Sequencing was carried out using peripheral blood. The V call is TRBV10-3, the J call TRBJ2-7; D is unresolved. The receptor comes from a woman in her 30s with primary liver carcinoma and hepatitis B virus infection. The CDR3 sequence: CAISQAGPSYEQCF. CDR3 DNA: TGTGCCATCAGTCAAGCTGGCCCCTCCTACGAGCAGTGCTTC.